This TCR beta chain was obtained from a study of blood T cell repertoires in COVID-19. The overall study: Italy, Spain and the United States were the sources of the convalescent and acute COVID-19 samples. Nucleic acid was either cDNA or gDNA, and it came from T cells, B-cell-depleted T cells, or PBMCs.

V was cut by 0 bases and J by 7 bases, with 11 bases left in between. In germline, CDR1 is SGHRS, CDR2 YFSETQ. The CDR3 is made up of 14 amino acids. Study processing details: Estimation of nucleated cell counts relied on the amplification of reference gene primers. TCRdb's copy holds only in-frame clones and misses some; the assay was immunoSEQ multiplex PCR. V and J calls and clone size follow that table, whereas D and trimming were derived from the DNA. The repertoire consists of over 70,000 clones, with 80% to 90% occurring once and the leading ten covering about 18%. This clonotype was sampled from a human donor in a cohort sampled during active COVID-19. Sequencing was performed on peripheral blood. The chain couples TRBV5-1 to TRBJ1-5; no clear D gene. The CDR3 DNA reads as TGCGCCAGCAGCTTGGGAGACATTCACCAGCCCCAGCATTTT. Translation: CASSLGDIHQPQHF.